This T cell receptor (beta chain) was observed in a study of PD-1 blockade in classical Hodgkin lymphoma. Each patient relapsed following autologous stem cell transplantation, and prior brentuximab vedotin exposure differed. Germline loops: CDR1 MDHEN, CDR2 SYDVKM. The junction had 7 bases not matched to a gene; V was cut back by 6 bases and J by 3 bases. The CDR3 length is 15 residues. Clones were read by immunoSEQ multiplex PCR, and TCRdb kept only the in-frame ones, dropping some. The profile shows about 110,000 clones, about 88% of them singletons. The sequence came from a human donor with classical Hodgkin lymphoma. The chain uses TRBV28 and TRBJ1-1, with 10 bases that match TRBD1. Sequencing was performed on peripheral blood mononuclear cells (PBMCs), taken before the second cycle of nivolumab. The CDR3 nucleotides are TGTGCCAGCAGGGGCACCGGGACAGGGGACACTGAAGCTTTCTTT. Amino acid sequence: CASRGTGTGDTEAFF.